These 30 T cell receptor beta chains share one sample of origin, sequenced in a study of molecular identifiers for immune sequencing clone quantification. TCRdb fed the PCR reads into MiXCR, producing one record per CDR3 protein. The table shows around 89,000 distinct CDR3 sequences, with around 20% occurring only once. Sequenced input: naive CD8+ T cells from blood, with Jurkat cell RNA spiked in. Subset here: FACS-sorted CD8+CD4-CCR7+CD45RA+ naive T cells. The receptors originated from a human donor in good health. Some libraries in this study had Jurkat cell RNA spiked in.

This clonotype came up many times. V usage is TRBV20-1 and J usage is TRBJ2-7, with TRBD2 matching 8 bases. Germline V gene sequence: CDR1 DFQATT, CDR2 SNEGSKA (reference sequence). The CDR3 covers 16 residues. The V segment lost 3 bases and the J segment 3 bases; nucleotides outside the gene matches: 13. CDR3 in DNA: TGCAGTGCTAGGGGTGTTGTGACAGCGGGAGTCTACGAGCAGTACTTC. This codes for CSARGVVTAGVYEQYF.

The sample holds many counts of this clonotype. V gene TRBV7-2 combines with J gene TRBJ2-1, with D tentatively TRBD1 (5 bases). V lost 5 bases to trimming and J lost 4 bases, with 9 bases between them. This CDR3 spans 13 amino acids. Germline-derived CDR1 and CDR2 are SGHTA and FQGNSA. The CDR3 DNA sequence: TGTGCCAGCAGCGCCGACAGTTACAATGAGCAGTTCTTC. It translates to CASSADSYNEQFF.

This clonotype was seen at least ten times. The chain employs TRBV27 and TRBJ2-3, with 9 bases lining up with TRBD1. CDR1 MNHEY and CDR2 SMNVEV come from the germline V gene (reference sequence). Losses at the gene ends were 5 bases for V and 4 bases for J; bases not matched to a gene: 7. The CDR3 length is 15 residues. As DNA, the CDR3 is TGTGCCAGCAGTATCGGGACAGGGTACCCAGATACGCAGTATTTT. Protein: CASSIGTGYPDTQYF.

As to this clonotype: A much larger clone lies one base from this, so it may be a read error. The J gene is TRBJ2-5, the V gene TRBV7-2; no firm D call. The CDR3 consists of 15 residues. From germline, CDR1 is SGHTA and CDR2 FQGNSA. The CDR3 nucleotides read TGTGCCAGCAGCCCCGCACTTCACTACCAAGGGACCCAGTACTTC. This sequence encodes CASSPALHYQGTQYF.

The J gene is TRBJ2-3, the V gene TRBV24-1; 14 bases align to TRBD2. The CDR3 consists of 19 residues. Germline V CDR1 and CDR2: KGHDR, SFDVKD. V dropped 2 bases and J dropped 1; count of bases not matched to a gene: 7. The CDR3 protein is CATSDSGLAGEGGTDTQYF. CDR3 DNA: TGTGCCACCAGTGATTCGGGACTAGCGGGAGAGGGTGGCACAGATACGCAGTATTTT.

The table lists this clonotype with a few counts. Because the CDR3 is missing its conserved closing phenylalanine or tryptophan, this is likely a read error. The chain has TRBV10-2 and TRBJ2-1; D perhaps matches TRBD2 (5 bases). This CDR3 region has 15 residues. Germline values: CDR1 WSHSY, CDR2 SAAADI. Between the trimmed V and J ends, which lost 5 bases and 2 bases, there was a span of 13 bases. The chain's CDR3 is CASSQAGPAYNEQFL. The DNA for the CDR3 is TGCGCCAGCAGTCAGGCGGGTCCTGCCTACAATGAGCAGTTCCTC.

The genes are TRBV7-9 and TRBJ2-7; perhaps D is TRBD1 or TRBD2 (5 bases each). Germline values: CDR1 SEHNR, CDR2 FQNEAQ (reference sequence). CDR3 length equals 14 residues. V lost 1 base and J lost 5, with 12 bases in between. The CDR3 loop is CASSLVTGLHEQYF. Here the CDR3 DNA reads TGTGCCAGCAGCTTAGTGACGGGGCTCCACGAGCAGTACTTC.

This clonotype was counted a few times. V is TRBV12-3 or TRBV12-4 and J is TRBJ1-3, with 7 bases aligning to TRBD1. This CDR3 is 15 amino acids long. Trimming at V came to 6 bases and at J to 0 bases, leaving 5 bases not matched to a gene. The CDR3 sequence: CASRARQGSGNTIYF. CDR3 bases: TGTGCCAGCAGAGCTAGACAGGGCTCTGGAAACACCATATATTTT.

This clonotype was detected many times. The chain combines TRBV7-9 with TRBJ2-7; D unclear. Germline V gene sequence: CDR1 SEHNR, CDR2 FQNEAQ (reference sequence). The CDR3 is 13 amino acids. The CDR3, as DNA: TGTGCAATCACCTTGTCCAAGGGCGACGAGCAGTACTTC. It yields the protein CAITLSKGDEQYF.

This clonotype was observed many times. The gene calls are TRBV27 and TRBJ2-1; the match to TRBD2 covers 7 bases. The J segment lost 6 bases and the V segment lost 2 bases, leaving 7 bases of the junction unmatched. Germline CDR1 MNHEY, CDR2 SMNVEV (reference sequence). CDR3 size: 15 residues. The CDR3 nucleotides read TGTGCCAGCAGTTTACTCGGGGGAGGGAGCAATGAGCAGTTCTTC. Translated: CASSLLGGGSNEQFF.

This clonotype occurred many times. The chain uses TRBV2 and TRBJ2-7, with D hard to call. The CDR3 is 14 amino acids. V was pared by 6 bases and J by 3 bases, with 15 bases between. Germline-derived CDR1 and CDR2 are SNHLY and FYNNEI. CDR3 sequence (DNA): TGTGCCAGCAGAATCCGGGCTGCCGGCTACGAGCAGTACTTC. Protein product: CASRIRAAGYEQYF.

Ten or more counts support this clonotype. This sequence joins TRBV19 and TRBJ2-3; 8 nucleotides align to TRBD2. The germline CDR1 and CDR2 sequences are LNHDA and SQIVND (reference sequence). The CDR3 totals 15 residues. The V segment lost 5 bases and the J segment 1 base; nucleotides outside the gene matches: 5. In nucleotides, the CDR3 is TGTGCCAGTAGTTATACAGCGGGGGGCACAGATACGCAGTATTTT. Its translation is CASSYTAGGTDTQYF.

This clonotype was recorded many times. The rearrangement joins TRBV28 to TRBJ2-2; the D is unclear. V was pared by 5 bases and J by 5 bases, with 9 bases between. The length of the CDR3 is 13 residues. Germline CDR1 is MDHEN and CDR2 is SYDVKM. This chain's CDR3 is CASSPPITGELFF. Here the CDR3 DNA reads TGTGCCAGCAGTCCGCCAATAACCGGGGAGCTGTTTTTT.

This clonotype has a count of ten or more. This chain links TRBV5-4 with TRBJ2-7; 8 bases agree with TRBD1. The CDR3 length is 15 residues. V was pared by 2 bases and J by 1 base, with 5 bases of the junction left unmatched. CDR1 SGHNT and CDR2 YYREEE come from the germline V gene (reference sequence). The CDR3 region is CASSFGQGASYEQYF. The CDR3 coding sequence is TGTGCCAGCAGCTTCGGACAGGGCGCGTCCTACGAGCAGTACTTC. The full variable domain, its missing parts supplied by reference TRBV5-4 and TRBJ2-7, is ETGVTQSPTHLIKTRGQQVTLRCSSQSGHNTVSWYQQALGQGPQFIFQYYREEENGRGNFPPRFSGLQFPNYSSELNVNALELDDSALYLCASSFGQGASYEQYFGPGTRLTVT.

This clonotype showed up many times. The CDR3 here is CSVEGGSGETQYF. DNA of the CDR3: TGCAGCGTTGAAGGAGGGAGCGGGGAGACCCAGTACTTC. V is TRBV29-1 and J is TRBJ2-5, with a possible D match to TRBD2 (6 bases). The CDR3 sequence is 13 residues long. The V gene's germline CDR1 is SQVTM and CDR2 ANQGSEA. Trimming shortened V by 1 base and J by 5 bases, and 11 bases separated the two germline ends.

This clonotype has a count of ten or more. The chain uses TRBV20-1 and TRBJ1-4, with a possible D match to TRBD1 (5 bases). The V end was cut by 7 bases, the J end by 14 bases, with 11 bases between. CDR1 and CDR2 (germline): DFQATT, SNEGSKA (reference sequence). This CDR3 spans 9 amino acids. The CDR3 region is CSGGGRLFF. In nucleotides, the CDR3 is TGCAGTGGGGGGGGTAGGCTGTTTTTT.

To note about this clonotype: This may come from a read error, since a much larger clone is one base off. The J gene is TRBJ1-5, the V gene TRBV15; D is uncertain. The CDR3 loop spans 14 amino acids. In germline, CDR1 is LNHNV, CDR2 YYDKDF (reference sequence). In DNA form, the CDR3 reads TGTGCCGCCAGCAGAGATTTGGGTTTTCAGCCCCAGCATTTT. It specifies CAASRDLGFQPQHF.

The sample holds many counts of this clonotype. The chain carries TRBV1 and TRBJ2-7; the D segment call TRBD1 is taken from the table without a DNA check. TRBV1 is recorded as a pseudogene. The CDR3 loop spans 19 amino acids. Here the CDR3 DNA reads TGCACCAGCAGCCAAAGAGCGCGACAGGGGGGAGTCTCGGCCTACGAGCAGTACTTC. Translated, it gives CTSSQRARQGGVSAYEQYF.

The sample holds many counts of this clonotype. The rearrangement links TRBV28 to TRBJ2-2; D call uncertain. The ends were cut back, 3 bases at V and 10 bases at J, with 18 bases in the middle. Germline lookup yields CDR1 MDHEN and CDR2 SYDVKM. CDR3 size: 15 residues. CDR3 nucleotide sequence: TGTGCCAGCAGTTTCCGTGGGTTAACAAAGGAGGAGCTGTTTTTT. As protein: CASSFRGLTKEELFF.

This clonotype was recorded many times. J is TRBJ1-5 and V is TRBV20-1, with D unresolved. Trimming shortened V by 6 bases and J by 4 bases, and 13 bases separated the two germline ends. The CDR3 is 13 residues long. The germline V gene encodes CDR1 DFQATT and CDR2 SNEGSKA (reference sequence). The CDR3 DNA sequence: TGCAGTGCCGAGGGCATAGATAATCAGCCCCAGCATTTT. It yields the protein CSAEGIDNQPQHF.

In this sample, this clonotype turned up a few times. This may come from a read error, since a much larger clone is one base off. The CDR3 does not close with the conserved phenylalanine or tryptophan, likely indicating a read error. V gene TRBV6-5 combines with J gene TRBJ1-1; D is perhaps TRBD1 (6 bases). Trimming took off 4 bases at V and 1 base at J, with 13 bases between the two ends. From germline, CDR1 is MNHEY and CDR2 SVGAGI. This CDR3 is 15 amino acids long. CDR3 DNA sequence: TGTGCCAGCAGTTCCTACTGGACAGCGAACACTGAAGCTTTCTCT. This codes for CASSSYWTANTEAFS.

This clonotype has at least ten counts. The chain uses TRBV6-2 or TRBV6-3 and TRBJ2-2; no reliable D call. The CDR3 loop spans 12 amino acids. Trimming cost V 3 bases and J 6 bases, with 5 bases left between them. The germline V gene has CDR1 MNHEY and CDR2 SVGEGT. Here the CDR3 DNA reads TGTGCCAGCAGTTATTCCGCCGGGGAGCTGTTTTTT. Protein sequence: CASSYSAGELFF.

This clonotype was observed at least ten times. The rearrangement links TRBV19 to TRBJ1-1, with 8 nucleotides matching TRBD1. Trimming took 5 bases from V and 4 from J; bases not matched to a gene: 24. In germline, CDR1 is LNHDA, CDR2 SQIVND (reference sequence). The CDR3 is 20 residues long. In DNA form, the CDR3 reads TGTGCCAGTAGTGCCTTGCGTATGGACAGGGCCTCTTCTGGTCGCACTGAAGCTTTCTTT. Protein product: CASSALRMDRASSGRTEAFF.

This clonotype came up many times. The chain combines TRBV25-1 with TRBJ2-2, with 7 bases matching TRBD1. CDR3 size: 12 residues. Per the germline V gene, CDR1 is MGHDK and CDR2 is SYGVNS. The J segment lost 6 bases and the V segment lost 6 bases, leaving 1 base of the junction unmatched. CDR3 region: CASRTGSGELFF. In DNA form, the CDR3 reads TGTGCCAGCAGGACAGGGTCCGGGGAGCTGTTTTTT.

This clonotype was counted many times. This chain uses TRBV7-9 with TRBJ2-1; 7 positions match TRBD2. This CDR3 is 13 amino acids long. Germline loops: CDR1 SEHNR, CDR2 FQNEAQ (reference sequence). Trimming at V came to 5 bases and at J to 8 bases, leaving 6 bases not matched to a gene. CDR3 in amino acids: CASSPPAGDEQFF. In DNA, the CDR3 is TGTGCCAGCAGCCCCCCGGCGGGGGATGAGCAGTTCTTC.

This clonotype came up many times. This chain connects TRBV30 to TRBJ2-2, with TRBD2 matching 8 bases. In germline, CDR1 is GTSNPN, CDR2 SVGIG (reference sequence). The CDR3 is 13 amino acids. The DNA of the CDR3 is TGTGCTGGGGGACTAGCGAACACCGGGGAGCTGTTTTTT. This gives the protein CAGGLANTGELFF.

This clonotype was seen many times. The rearrangement uses TRBV28 and TRBJ2-3, with a tentative D call TRBD2 (6 bases). In germline, CDR1 is MDHEN, CDR2 SYDVKM. This CDR3 has 16 residues. V was trimmed by 3 bases and J by 2 bases, leaving 15 bases between them. CDR3 loop: CASSFHAGTSTDTQYF. In nucleotides, the CDR3 is TGTGCCAGCAGTTTTCATGCAGGGACTTCCACAGATACGCAGTATTTT.

This clonotype was detected many times. The genes are TRBV29-1 and TRBJ2-3; D remains unclear. The CDR3 runs 13 residues. V lost 4 bases, J lost 0 bases, and 8 bases lay in between. The germline V gene has CDR1 SQVTM and CDR2 ANQGSEA. The CDR3: CSVAEISTDTQYF. In DNA, the CDR3 is TGCAGCGTTGCGGAGATTAGCACAGATACGCAGTATTTT.

Notes on this clonotype: This likely comes from a read error, as the CDR3 has no conserved phenylalanine or tryptophan at its end. The chain has TRBV4-1 and TRBJ1-1, with unresolved D. Per the germline V gene, CDR1 is MGHRA and CDR2 is YSYEKL. The CDR3 has 12 amino acids. V shed 2 bases and J shed 4 bases, with 5 bases lying between them. CDR3: CASSQPPTEAFL. The CDR3 region has the DNA TGCGCCAGCAGCCAACCCCCCACTGAAGCTTTCCTT.

This clonotype was seen at least ten times. The CDR3 nucleotides are TGTGCCAGCAGTTTCGGGGGTTTAAGCTACGAGCAGTACTTC. The encoded protein is CASSFGGLSYEQYF. The rearrangement joins TRBV27 to TRBJ2-7, with a possible D match to TRBD2 (6 bases). Between the trimmed V and J ends, which lost 3 bases and 3 bases, there was a span of 12 bases. Germline values: CDR1 MNHEY, CDR2 SMNVEV (reference sequence). The CDR3 runs 14 residues.